Here is one T cell receptor beta chain with its context. Its specificity is unknown. The protocol was immunoSEQ multiplex PCR, while the TCRdb copy is restricted to in-frame clones and leaves out a portion. The sample holds 2 million to 3 million clones; just over 90% are singletons and the top ten take over 0.12%. This CDR3 contains 14 residues. Trimming left V 3 bases short and J 8 bases short, with 16 bases between. Looked up from germline, CDR1 is SEHNR and CDR2 is FQNEAQ (reference sequence). The sample is drawn from a study of shared clonotypes between healthy human individuals. General study results and limits: Generation probabilities were higher for clonotypes shared across all four sorted-subset donors than for unshared ones.

Sequencing was done on a sample of naive CD4+ T cells sorted from blood. Subset noted: CD45RA+ positively selected. This TCR derives from a man aged 18 to 35 in good health. The chain has TRBV7-9 and TRBJ1-2; D is unresolved. The CDR3 DNA reads as TGTGCCAGCAGCTTGGTTCGGGATACGTCCGGCTACACCTTC. Translation gives CASSLVRDTSGYTF.